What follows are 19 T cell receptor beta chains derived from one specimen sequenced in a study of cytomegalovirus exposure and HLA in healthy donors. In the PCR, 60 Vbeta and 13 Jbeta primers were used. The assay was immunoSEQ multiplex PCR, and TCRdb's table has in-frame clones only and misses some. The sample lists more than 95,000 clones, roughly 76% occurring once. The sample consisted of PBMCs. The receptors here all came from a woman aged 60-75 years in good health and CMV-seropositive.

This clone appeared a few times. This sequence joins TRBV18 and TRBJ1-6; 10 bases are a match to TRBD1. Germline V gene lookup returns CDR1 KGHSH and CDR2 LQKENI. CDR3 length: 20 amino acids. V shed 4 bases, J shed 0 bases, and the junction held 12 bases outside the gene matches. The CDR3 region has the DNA TGTGCCAGCTCACAGGCCGTGGGACAGGGGTTATCCTCCTATAATTCACCCCTCCACTTT. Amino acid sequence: CASSQAVGQGLSSYNSPLHF.

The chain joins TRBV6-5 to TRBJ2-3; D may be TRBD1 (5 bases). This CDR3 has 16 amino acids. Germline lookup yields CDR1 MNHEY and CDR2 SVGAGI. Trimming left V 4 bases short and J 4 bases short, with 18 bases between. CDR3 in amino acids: CASSSGQGLDADTQYF. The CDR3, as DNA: TGTGCCAGCAGTTCAGGGCAAGGGCTAGACGCAGATACGCAGTATTTT.

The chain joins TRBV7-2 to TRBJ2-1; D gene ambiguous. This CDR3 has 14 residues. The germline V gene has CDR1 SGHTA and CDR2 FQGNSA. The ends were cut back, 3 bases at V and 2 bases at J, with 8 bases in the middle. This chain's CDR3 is CASSFRQAYNEQFF. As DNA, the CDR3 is TGTGCCAGCAGCTTTAGACAAGCCTACAATGAGCAGTTCTTC.

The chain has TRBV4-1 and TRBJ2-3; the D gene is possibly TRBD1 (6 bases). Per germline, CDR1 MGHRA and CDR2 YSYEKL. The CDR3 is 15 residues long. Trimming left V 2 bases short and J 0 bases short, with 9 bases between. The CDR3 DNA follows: TGCGCCAGCAGCCAAAACAGGGTTAGCACAGATACGCAGTATTTT. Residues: CASSQNRVSTDTQYF.

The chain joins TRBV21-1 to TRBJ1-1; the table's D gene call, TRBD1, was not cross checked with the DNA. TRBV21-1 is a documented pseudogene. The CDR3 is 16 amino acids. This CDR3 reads CASSLPGQGMNTEAFF. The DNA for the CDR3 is TGTGCCAGCAGCCTTCCGGGACAGGGGATGAACACTGAAGCTTTCTTT.

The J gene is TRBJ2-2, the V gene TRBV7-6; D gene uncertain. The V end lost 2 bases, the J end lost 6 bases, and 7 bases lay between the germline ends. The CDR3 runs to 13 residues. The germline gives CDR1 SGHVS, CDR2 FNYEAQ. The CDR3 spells CASSLPSSGELFF. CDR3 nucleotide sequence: TGTGCCAGCAGCTTACCGAGTTCCGGGGAGCTGTTTTTT.

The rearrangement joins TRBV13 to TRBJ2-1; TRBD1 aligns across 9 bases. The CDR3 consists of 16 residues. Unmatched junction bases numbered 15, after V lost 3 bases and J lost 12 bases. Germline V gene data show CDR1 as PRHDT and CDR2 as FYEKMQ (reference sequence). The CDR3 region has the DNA TGTGCCAGCAGCTTCACGGGACAGGGCTTGGGGCAGGCGCAGTTCTTC. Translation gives CASSFTGQGLGQAQFF.

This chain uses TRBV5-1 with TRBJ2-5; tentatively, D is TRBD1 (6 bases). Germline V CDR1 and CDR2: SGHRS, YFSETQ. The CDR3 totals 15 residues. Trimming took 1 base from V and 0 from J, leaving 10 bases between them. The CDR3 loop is CASSLLGTNQETQYF. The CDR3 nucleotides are TGCGCCAGCAGCTTGCTGGGGACAAACCAAGAGACCCAGTACTTC.

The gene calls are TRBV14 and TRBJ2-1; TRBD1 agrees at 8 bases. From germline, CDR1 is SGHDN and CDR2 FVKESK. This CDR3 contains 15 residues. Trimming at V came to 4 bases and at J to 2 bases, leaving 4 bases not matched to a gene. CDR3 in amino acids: CASSRDRGTYNEQFF. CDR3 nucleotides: TGTGCCAGCAGCCGCGACAGGGGTACCTACAATGAGCAGTTCTTC.

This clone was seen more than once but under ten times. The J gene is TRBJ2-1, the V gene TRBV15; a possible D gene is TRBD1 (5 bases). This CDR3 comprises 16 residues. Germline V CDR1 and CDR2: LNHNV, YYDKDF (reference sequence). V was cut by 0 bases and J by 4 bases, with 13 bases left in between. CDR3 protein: CATSRDGQGTYNEQFF. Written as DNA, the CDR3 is TGTGCCACCAGCAGAGATGGGCAGGGCACGTACAATGAGCAGTTCTTC.

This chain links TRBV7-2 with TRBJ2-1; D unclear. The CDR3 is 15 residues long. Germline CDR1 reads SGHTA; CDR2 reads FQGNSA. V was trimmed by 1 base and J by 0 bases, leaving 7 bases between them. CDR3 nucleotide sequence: TGTGCCAGCAGCTTAGATCCAGTCTCCTACAATGAGCAGTTCTTC. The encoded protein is CASSLDPVSYNEQFF.

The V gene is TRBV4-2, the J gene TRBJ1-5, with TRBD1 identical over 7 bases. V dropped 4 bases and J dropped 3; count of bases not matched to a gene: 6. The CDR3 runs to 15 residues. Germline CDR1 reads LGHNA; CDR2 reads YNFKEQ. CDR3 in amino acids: CASSLGTAYNQPQHF. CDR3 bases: TGTGCCAGCAGCCTTGGGACAGCTTACAATCAGCCCCAGCATTTT.

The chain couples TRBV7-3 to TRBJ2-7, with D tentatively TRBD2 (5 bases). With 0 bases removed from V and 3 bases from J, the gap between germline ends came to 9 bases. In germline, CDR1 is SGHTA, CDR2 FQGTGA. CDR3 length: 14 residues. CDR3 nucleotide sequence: TGTGCCAGCAGCTTAACAGGGAGCGGCTACGAGCAGTACTTC. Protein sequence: CASSLTGSGYEQYF.

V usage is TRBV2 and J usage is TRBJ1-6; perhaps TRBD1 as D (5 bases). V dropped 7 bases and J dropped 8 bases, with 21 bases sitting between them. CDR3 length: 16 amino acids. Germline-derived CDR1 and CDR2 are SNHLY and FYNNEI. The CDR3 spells CASTLLAPGGDSPLHF. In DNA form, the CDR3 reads TGTGCCAGCACCCTTCTAGCGCCCGGAGGGGATTCACCCCTCCACTTT. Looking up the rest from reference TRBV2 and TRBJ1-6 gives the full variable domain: EPEVTQTPSHQVTQMGQEVILRCVPISNHLYFYWYRQILGQKVEFLVSFYNNEISEKSEIFDDQFSVERPDGSNFTLKIRSTKLEDSAMYFCASTLLAPGGDSPLHFGNGTRLTVT.

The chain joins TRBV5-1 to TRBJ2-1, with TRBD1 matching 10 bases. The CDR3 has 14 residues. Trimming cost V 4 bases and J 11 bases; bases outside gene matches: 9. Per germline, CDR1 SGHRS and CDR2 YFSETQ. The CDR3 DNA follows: TGCGCCAGCAGCCCGGGGGACAGGGGCACAAAGCAGTTCTTC. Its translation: CASSPGDRGTKQFF.

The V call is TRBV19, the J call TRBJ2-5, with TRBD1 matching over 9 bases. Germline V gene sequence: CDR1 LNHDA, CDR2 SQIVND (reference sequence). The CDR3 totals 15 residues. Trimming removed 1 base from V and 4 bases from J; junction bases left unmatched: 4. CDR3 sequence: CASSIGTGEGETQYF. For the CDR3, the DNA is TGTGCCAGTAGTATAGGGACAGGGGAGGGAGAGACCCAGTACTTC.

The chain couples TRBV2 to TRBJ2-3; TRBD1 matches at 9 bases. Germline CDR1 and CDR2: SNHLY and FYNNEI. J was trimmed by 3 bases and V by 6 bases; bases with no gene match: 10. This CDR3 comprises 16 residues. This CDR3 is CASRGVGTGSTDTQYF. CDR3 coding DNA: TGTGCCAGCAGGGGGGTAGGGACAGGGTCGACAGATACGCAGTATTTT.

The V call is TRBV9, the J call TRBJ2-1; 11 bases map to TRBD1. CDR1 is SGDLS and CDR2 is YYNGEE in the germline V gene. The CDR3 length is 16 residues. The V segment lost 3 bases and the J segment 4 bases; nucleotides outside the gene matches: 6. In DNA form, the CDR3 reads TGTGCCAGCAGCGGGCGCGGACAGGGGGCATACAATGAGCAGTTCTTC. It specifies CASSGRGQGAYNEQFF.

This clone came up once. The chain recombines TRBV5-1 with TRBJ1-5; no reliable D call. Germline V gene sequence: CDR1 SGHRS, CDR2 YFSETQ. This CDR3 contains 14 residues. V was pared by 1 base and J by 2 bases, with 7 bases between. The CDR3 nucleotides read TGCGCCAGCAGCTTGAATACAGGCAATCAGCCCCAGCATTTT. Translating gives CASSLNTGNQPQHF. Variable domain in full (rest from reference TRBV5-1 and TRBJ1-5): KAGVTQTPRYLIKTRGQQVTLSCSPISGHRSVSWYQQTPGQGLQFLFEYFSETQRNKGNFPGRFSGRQFSNSRSEMNVSTLELGDSALYLCASSLNTGNQPQHFGDGTRLSIL.